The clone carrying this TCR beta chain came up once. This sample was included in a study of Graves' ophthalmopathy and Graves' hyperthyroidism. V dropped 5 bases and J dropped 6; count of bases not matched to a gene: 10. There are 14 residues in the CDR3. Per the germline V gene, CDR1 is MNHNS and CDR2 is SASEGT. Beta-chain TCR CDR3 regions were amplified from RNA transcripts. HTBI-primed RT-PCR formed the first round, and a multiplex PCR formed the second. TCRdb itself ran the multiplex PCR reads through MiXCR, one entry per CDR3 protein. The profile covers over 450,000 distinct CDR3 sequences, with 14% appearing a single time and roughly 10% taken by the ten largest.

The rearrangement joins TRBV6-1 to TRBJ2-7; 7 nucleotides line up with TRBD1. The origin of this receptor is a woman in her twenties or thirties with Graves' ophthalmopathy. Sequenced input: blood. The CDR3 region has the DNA TGTGCCAGCAGTCCAAACAGGGGAAGTGGCGAGCAGTACTTC. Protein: CASSPNRGSGEQYF.